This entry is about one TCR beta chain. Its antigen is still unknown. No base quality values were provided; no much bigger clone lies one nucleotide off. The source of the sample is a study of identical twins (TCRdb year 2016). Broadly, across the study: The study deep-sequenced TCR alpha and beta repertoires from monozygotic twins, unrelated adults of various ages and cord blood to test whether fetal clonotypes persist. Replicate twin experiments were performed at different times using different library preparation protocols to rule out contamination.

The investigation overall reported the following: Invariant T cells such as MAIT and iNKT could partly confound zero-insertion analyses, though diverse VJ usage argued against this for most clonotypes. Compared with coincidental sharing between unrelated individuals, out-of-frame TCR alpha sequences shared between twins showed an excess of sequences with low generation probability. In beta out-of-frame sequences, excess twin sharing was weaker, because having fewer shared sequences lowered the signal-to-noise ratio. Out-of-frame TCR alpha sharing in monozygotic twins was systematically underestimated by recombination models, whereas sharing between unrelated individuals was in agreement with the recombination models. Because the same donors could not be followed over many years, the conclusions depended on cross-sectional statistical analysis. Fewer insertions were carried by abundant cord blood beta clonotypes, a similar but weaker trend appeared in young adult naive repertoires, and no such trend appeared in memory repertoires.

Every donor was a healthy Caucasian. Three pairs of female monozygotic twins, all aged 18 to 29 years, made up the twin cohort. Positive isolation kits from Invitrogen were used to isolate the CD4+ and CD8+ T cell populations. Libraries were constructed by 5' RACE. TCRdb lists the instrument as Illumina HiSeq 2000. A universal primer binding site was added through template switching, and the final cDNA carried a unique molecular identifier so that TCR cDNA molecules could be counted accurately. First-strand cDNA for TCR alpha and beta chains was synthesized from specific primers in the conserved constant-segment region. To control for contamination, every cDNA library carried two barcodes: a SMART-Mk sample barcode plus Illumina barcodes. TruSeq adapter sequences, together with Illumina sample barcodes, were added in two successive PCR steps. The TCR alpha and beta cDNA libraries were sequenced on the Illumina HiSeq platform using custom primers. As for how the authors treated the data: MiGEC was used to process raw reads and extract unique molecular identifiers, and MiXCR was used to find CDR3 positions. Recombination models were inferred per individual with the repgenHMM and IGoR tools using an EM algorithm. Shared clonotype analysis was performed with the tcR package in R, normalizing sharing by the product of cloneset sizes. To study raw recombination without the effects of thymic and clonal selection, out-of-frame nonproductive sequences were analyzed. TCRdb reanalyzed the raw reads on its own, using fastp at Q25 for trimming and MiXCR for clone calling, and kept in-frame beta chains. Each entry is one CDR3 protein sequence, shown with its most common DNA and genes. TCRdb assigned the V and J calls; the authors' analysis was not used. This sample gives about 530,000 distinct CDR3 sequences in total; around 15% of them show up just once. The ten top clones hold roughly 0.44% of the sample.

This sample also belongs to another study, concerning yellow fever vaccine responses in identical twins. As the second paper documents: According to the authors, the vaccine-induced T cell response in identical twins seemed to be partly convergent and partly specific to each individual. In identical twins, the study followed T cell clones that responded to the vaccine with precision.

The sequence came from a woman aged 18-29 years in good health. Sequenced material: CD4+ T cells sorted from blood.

For the CDR3, the sequence is CASSRQGQGTGELFF. Read as DNA, the sequence is TGTGCCAGCAGTCGACAGGGGCAGGGCACCGGGGAGCTGTTTTTT. The chain joins TRBV6-1 to TRBJ2-2, with 8 bases matching TRBD1. The germline V gene gives CDR1 as MNHNS and CDR2 as SASEGT. V is trimmed back by 5 bases and J by 4 bases, and the junction contains 6 bases that no gene match accounts for. The CDR3 covers 15 residues, taking in both the cysteine and the phenylalanine. Only the CDR3 DNA stays, 45 bases, in frame from base 1.